The 31 T cell receptor beta chains below come from one sample, sequenced in a study of tumor and adjacent non-tumor tissue in lung cancer. TCRbeta libraries were built with three rounds of nested PCR, modified from ARM-PCR. TCRdb recomputed calls from the multiplex PCR reads with MiXCR, one row per CDR3 protein. The sample gives about 68,000 distinct CDR3 sequences, almost 60% of which show up once; 20% is in the top ten. RNA was extracted from bulk tissue without any cell sorting. Material for sequencing was lung tumor tissue. Every receptor here comes from a man between 45 and 60 years old with non-small cell lung cancer.

About this clonotype: A much larger clone differs by one base, so this may be a read error. The chain is built from TRBV28 and TRBJ1-4; D not resolved. V was shortened by 6 bases and J by 6 bases, with 17 bases between the two germline ends. The CDR3 runs to 15 residues. Germline V CDR1 and CDR2: MDHEN, SYDVKM. The CDR3 sequence is CASSFSVLGYEKLFF. The CDR3 coding sequence is TGTGCCAGCAGCTTCTCAGTGCTGGGGTATGAAAAACTGTTTTTT.

To note about this clonotype: No conserved phenylalanine or tryptophan ends this CDR3, so it is likely a read error. The DNA is left out, because the CDR3 cannot be placed on it with certainty; the CDR3 is given as TCRdb lists it. The rearrangement uses TRBV20-1 and TRBJ2-1; the table names TRBD2, a call not compared with the DNA. Ends included, the CDR3 has 13 residues. In germline, CDR1 is DFQATT, CDR2 SNEGSKA (reference sequence). CDR3 amino acids: CSAYPSGYNEQLY.

A note on this clonotype: The germline gene is not matched at one end of the junction; a read error may be the cause. V gene TRBV13 combines with J gene TRBJ2-7; D is perhaps TRBD2 (6 bases). The CDR3 runs to 14 residues. Germline V lookup: CDR1 PRHDT, CDR2 FYEKMQ (reference sequence). This chain's CDR3 is CANSAGRGSYEQYF. CDR3 nucleotide sequence: TGTGCCAACAGCGCGGGACGGGGCAGTTACGAGCAGTACTTC. The variable domain in full, completed from reference TRBV13 and TRBJ2-7, reads AAGVIQSPRHLIKEKRETATLKCYPIPRHDTVYWYQQGPGQDPQFLISFYEKMQSDKGSIPDRFSAQQFSDYHSELNMSSLELGDSALYFCANSAGRGSYEQYFGPGTRLTVT.

With regard to this clonotype: Possible read error: a much larger clone is one base away. This chain joins TRBV5-8 and TRBJ2-3, with D hard to call. The CDR3 runs 14 residues. V dropped 8 bases and J dropped 6 bases, with 19 bases sitting between them. Germline V gene data show CDR1 as SGHTS and CDR2 as YDEGEE. The CDR3 nucleotides are TGTGCCAGAAACCTAGGATTGGGCCGCGATACGCAGTATTTT. This encodes CARNLGLGRDTQYF.

This clonotype appeared many times. Here the CDR3 reads CSVEKQQNTEAFF. The CDR3 DNA reads TGCAGCGTTGAAAAACAGCAAAACACTGAAGCTTTCTTT. The genes are TRBV29-1 and TRBJ1-1; unclear D gene. The CDR3 covers 13 residues. The V gene lost 2 bases and the J gene lost 2 bases, with 9 bases spanning the gap. Germline V gene lookup returns CDR1 SQVTM and CDR2 ANQGSEA.

In this sample, this clonotype turned up many times. This chain connects TRBV10-3 to TRBJ2-7; 9 nucleotides agree with TRBD1. Germline loops: CDR1 ENHRY, CDR2 SYGVKD. CDR3 size: 14 residues. Trimming cost V 5 bases and J 3 bases; bases outside gene matches: 5. CDR3 residues: CAISRRTGVYEQYF. The CDR3 region has the DNA TGTGCCATCAGTCGGAGGACAGGGGTCTACGAGCAGTACTTC.

The gene calls are TRBV7-3 and TRBJ1-6; D not certain. V lost 9 bases and J lost 9, with 18 bases in between. CDR3 length: 14 residues. Per the germline V gene, CDR1 is SGHTA and CDR2 is FQGTGA. The CDR3 here is CASSQWWVSSPLHF. The CDR3 bases are TGTGCCAGTAGCCAGTGGTGGGTCAGTTCACCCCTCCACTTT.

To note about this clonotype: Without the conserved terminal phenylalanine or tryptophan, this CDR3 likely stems from a read error. This chain uses TRBV6-6 with TRBJ1-6; tentative D call: TRBD1 (5 bases). Germline V gives CDR1 MNHNY, CDR2 SVGAGI (reference sequence). Trimming took off 5 bases at V and 9 bases at J, with 23 bases between the two ends. This CDR3 has 17 residues. The CDR3 region has the DNA TGTGCCAGCAGTACATGGGGCTCATTTCGGAATAGTTCACCCCTCCACCTT. It codes for CASSTWGSFRNSSPLHL.

The V and J genes are TRBV7-9 and TRBJ1-5, with D unresolved. CDR1 is SEHNR and CDR2 is FQNEAQ in the germline V gene (reference sequence). CDR3 size: 15 residues. Deletions cut 4 bases from V and 2 bases from J, with 12 bases between. CDR3 region: CASSWALGGNQPQHF. The CDR3 DNA reads TGTGCCAGCAGCTGGGCGTTGGGCGGCAATCAGCCCCAGCATTTT.

In the case of this clonotype: One end of the junction varies from germline; a read error may be responsible. V usage is TRBV7-8 and J usage is TRBJ2-1; no definite D call. Germline CDR1 is SGHVS and CDR2 is FQNEAQ. CDR3 size: 15 residues. The CDR3 nucleotides are TGTGCCTGCAGCTTAGCCCATAGCTCCTACAATGAGCAGTTCTTC. Amino acid sequence: CACSLAHSSYNEQFF.

This clonotype appeared a few times. A clone one base away is much larger, so this may be a read error. The V and J genes are TRBV18 and TRBJ1-2, with TRBD1 identical over 12 bases. CDR1 and CDR2 from the germline V gene are KGHSH and LQKENI. CDR3 size: 17 residues. The V gene end was trimmed by 3 bases and the J gene end by 3 bases; junction bases not matched to a gene: 8. The CDR3 DNA sequence: TGTGCCAGCTCACCCCCCGGGACAGGGGGCCAGGACTATGGCTACACCTTC. Its translation is CASSPPGTGGQDYGYTF. Full variable domain (rest looked up from reference TRBV18 and TRBJ1-2): NAGVMQNPRHLVRRRGQEARLRCSPMKGHSHVYWYRQLPEEGLKFMVYLQKENIIDESGMPKERFSAEFPKEGPSILRIQQVVRGDSAAYFCASSPPGTGGQDYGYTFGSGTRLTVV.

As for this clonotype: Just one base apart from a much larger clone, this may be a read error. Given the absence of the conserved phenylalanine or tryptophan at the CDR3 end, a read error is likely. The V and J genes are TRBV5-1 and TRBJ2-4; TRBD1 matches at 8 bases. The CDR3 covers 14 residues. In germline, CDR1 is SGHRS, CDR2 YFSETQ. J gave up 9 bases and V 4 bases, and 9 bases lay outside the gene matches. CDR3 in amino acids: CASSPDRAGGIQYL. The DNA of the CDR3 is TGCGCCAGCAGCCCGGACAGGGCTGGAGGCATTCAGTACCTC.

As concerns this clonotype: The CDR3 does not close with the conserved phenylalanine or tryptophan, likely indicating a read error. The gene calls are TRBV5-1 and TRBJ1-6; no firm D call. Germline V lookup: CDR1 SGHRS, CDR2 YFSETQ. CDR3 length equals 15 residues. CDR3: CASSYLVDTNSPLHL. The CDR3 DNA is TGCGCCAGCAGCTACCTGGTCGACACAAATTCACCACTCCACCTT.

This clonotype was counted between two and nine times. The gene calls are TRBV20-1 and TRBJ2-1; tentative D call: TRBD2 (5 bases). Germline V gene sequence: CDR1 DFQATT, CDR2 SNEGSKA (reference sequence). There are 14 residues in the CDR3. Trimming removed 3 bases from V and 1 base from J, with 10 bases in between. This CDR3 reads CSASSWRSYNEQFF. CDR3 DNA: TGCAGTGCTAGTAGTTGGAGGTCCTACAATGAGCAGTTCTTC.

As concerns this clonotype: The germline gene is not matched at one end of the junction; a read error may be the cause. The chain has TRBV29-1 and TRBJ2-7; D not certain. This CDR3 comprises 12 residues. The germline V gene encodes CDR1 SQVTM and CDR2 ANQGSEA. The CDR3 DNA reads TGTGGCGTTGAAGCCCAAGGTTACGAGCAGTACTTC. Amino acids: CGVEAQGYEQYF.

This clonotype has a single count. The conserved phenylalanine or tryptophan normally closing the CDR3 is absent here, so this likely arose from a read error. CDR3: CASSFFGQGDYNEQFS. The DNA for the CDR3 is TGTGCCAGCAGTTTTTTCGGACAGGGGGACTACAATGAGCAGTTCTCC. V usage is TRBV28 and J usage is TRBJ2-1; TRBD1 matches at 10 bases. This CDR3 comprises 16 residues. CDR1 MDHEN and CDR2 SYDVKM come from the germline V gene. The J segment lost 3 bases and the V segment lost 3 bases, leaving 5 bases of the junction unmatched.

As regards this clonotype: Since a much larger clone is just one base distant, this may be a read error. The chain employs TRBV29-1 and TRBJ2-3; no clear D gene. This CDR3 spans 14 amino acids. Germline values: CDR1 SQVTM, CDR2 ANQGSEA. The germline V and J ends were trimmed by 4 bases and 5 bases, with 16 bases remaining between them. The CDR3 nucleotides are TGCAGCGTTGCGGGCCCACGGAGCGTAGATACGCAGTATTTT. It specifies CSVAGPRSVDTQYF.

As regards this clonotype: This may come from a read error, since a much larger clone is one base off. The rearrangement joins TRBV4-1 to TRBJ2-6, with D perhaps being TRBD1 or TRBD2 (5 bases each). Germline CDR1 MGHRA, CDR2 YSYEKL. V lost 7 bases and J lost 2, with 21 bases in between. This CDR3 is 18 amino acids long. The CDR3 here is CASNLIPRQGPGANVLTF. For the CDR3, the DNA is TGCGCCAGCAACCTCATCCCCCGTCAGGGACCTGGGGCCAACGTCCTGACTTTC.

For this clonotype: One junction end does not reproduce the germline sequence, and a read error may be involved. The chain couples TRBV7-9 to TRBJ2-1, with a possible D match to TRBD2 (6 bases). The germline V gene has CDR1 SEHNR and CDR2 FQNEAQ (reference sequence). This CDR3 region has 11 residues. The CDR3 region is CASRDRGWQLF. Here the CDR3 DNA reads TGCGCCAGCAGGGACCGGGGGTGGCAGCTCTTC. The variable domain in full, with the rest retrieved from reference TRBV7-9 and TRBJ2-1, is DTGVSQNPRHKITKRGQNVTFRCDPISEHNRLYWYRQTLGQGPEFLTYFQNEAQLEKSRLLSDRFSAERPKGSFSTLEIQRTEQGDSAMYLCASRDRGWQLFGPGTRLTVL.

V gene TRBV7-9 combines with J gene TRBJ2-2; D possibly corresponds to TRBD1 (6 bases). Germline loops: CDR1 SEHNR, CDR2 FQNEAQ (reference sequence). CDR3 length equals 16 residues. V gave up 5 bases and J gave up 6 bases, with 19 bases separating them. The CDR3 reads CASSLRPGKGAGELFF. CDR3 sequence (DNA): TGTGCCAGCAGCCTTCGTCCGGGAAAGGGGGCCGGGGAGCTGTTTTTT.

Comment on this clonotype: Compared with germline, one end of the junction differs, possibly owing to a read error. The chain links TRBV10-2 to TRBJ2-5, with 7 bases identical to TRBD2. The germline V gene has CDR1 WSHSY and CDR2 SAAADI. CDR3 length equals 16 residues. CDR3 DNA sequence: TGCGCAAGCAATGAGTCGAAAGCGGGGCGCCAAGAGACCCAGTACTTC. Amino acid sequence: CASNESKAGRQETQYF.

In this sample, this clonotype turned up many times. A much larger clone lies a single base off, so this may be a read error. The chain combines TRBV4-2 with TRBJ2-7; no reliable D call. The germline gives CDR1 LGHNA, CDR2 YNFKEQ. V lost 1 base, J lost 2 bases, and 6 bases lay in between. The CDR3 sequence is 13 residues long. The CDR3 coding sequence is TGTGCCAGCAGCCAAGGTGTAGCCTACGAGCAGTACTTC. It codes for CASSQGVAYEQYF.

In the case of this clonotype: A much larger clone differs by one base, so this may be a read error. The chain has TRBV7-9 and TRBJ1-2; a possible D gene is TRBD1 (6 bases). The CDR3 consists of 13 residues. Germline CDR1 is SEHNR and CDR2 is FQNEAQ (reference sequence). For the CDR3, the DNA is TGTACCAGCAGCCAGGGGATTACCTATGGCTACACCTTC. As protein: CTSSQGITYGYTF. Looking up the rest from reference TRBV7-9 and TRBJ1-2 gives the full variable domain: DTGVSQNPRHKITKRGQNVTFRCDPISEHNRLYWYRQTLGQGPEFLTYFQNEAQLEKSRLLSDRFSAERPKGSFSTLEIQRTEQGDSAMYLCTSSQGITYGYTFGSGTRLTVV.

Remarks on this clonotype: Possible read error: a much larger clone is one base away. The chain combines TRBV11-2 with TRBJ2-6; maybe TRBD1 (5 bases). Germline CDR1 reads SGHAT; CDR2 reads FQNNGV. CDR3 length equals 16 residues. CDR3 DNA: TGTGCCAGCAGCTGGTCAGACCTCTCTGGGGCCAACGTCCTGAATTTC. Translation gives CASSWSDLSGANVLNF. Full variable domain (outside the CDR3, taken from reference TRBV11-2 and TRBJ2-6): EAGVAQSPRYKIIEKRQSVAFWCNPISGHATLYWYQQILGQGPKLLIQFQNNGVVDDSQLPKDRFSAERLKGVDSTLKIQPAKLEDSAVYLCASSWSDLSGANVLNFGAGSRLTVL.

This clonotype was counted once. This chain links TRBV6-5 with TRBJ2-3; possibly TRBD2 for D (5 bases). The CDR3 runs to 13 residues. Trimming removed 6 bases at V and 4 bases at J, with 11 bases between. CDR1 is MNHEY, CDR2 SVGAGI, per germline. CDR3 nucleotides: TGTGCCAGCAGAGAGAGCGGCGCAGATACGCAGTATTTT. This sequence encodes CASRESGADTQYF.

This clonotype was seen more than once but under ten times. The rearrangement links TRBV5-1 to TRBJ2-2; unclear D gene. V was cut by 0 bases and J by 1 base, with 4 bases left in between. The CDR3 spans 14 residues. Germline CDR1 SGHRS, CDR2 YFSETQ. The CDR3 DNA follows: TGCGCCAGCAGCTTGGTAGAGAACACCGGGGAGCTGTTTTTT. Amino acid sequence: CASSLVENTGELFF.

This clonotype was counted ten times or more. The rearrangement uses TRBV6-1 and TRBJ2-1, with 7 bases matching TRBD2. Trimming at V came to 6 bases and at J to 7 bases, leaving 6 bases not matched to a gene. Germline assignment: CDR1 MNHNS and CDR2 SASEGT. The CDR3 covers 13 residues. CDR3 protein: CASRLSGINEQFF. DNA of the CDR3: TGTGCCAGCAGACTAAGCGGGATAAATGAGCAGTTCTTC.

This clonotype was seen many times. CDR3 residues: CASRFLAVITDTQYF. The CDR3 nucleotides read TGTGCCAGCAGGTTTCTAGCGGTAATCACAGATACGCAGTATTTT. The rearrangement links TRBV6-1 to TRBJ2-3; 7 nucleotides align to TRBD2. The CDR3 sequence is 15 residues long. CDR1 is MNHNS, CDR2 SASEGT, per germline. Trimming took 6 bases from V and 2 from J; bases not matched to a gene: 8.

Comments on this clonotype: One end of the junction fails to match germline, which may point to a read error. V and J are TRBV11-2 and TRBJ2-3, with D perhaps being TRBD1 or TRBD2 (5 bases each). This CDR3 comprises 15 residues. Germline V lookup: CDR1 SGHAT, CDR2 FQNNGV. The CDR3 loop reads CANSLVEGHADTQYF. Written as DNA, the CDR3 is TGTGCCAACAGCTTAGTTGAGGGGCATGCAGATACGCAGTATTTT.

The chain joins TRBV7-2 to TRBJ2-7; D gene unclear. Germline lookup yields CDR1 SGHTA and CDR2 FQGNSA. This CDR3 comprises 15 residues. V lost 8 bases and J lost 0, with 17 bases in between. The CDR3 here is CASVPMAGNSYEQYF. The CDR3, as DNA: TGTGCCAGCGTCCCGATGGCTGGGAACTCCTACGAGCAGTACTTC.

This clonotype has just one count. CDR3 sequence: CVISDERMTYEQYF. In nucleotides, the CDR3 is TGTGTCATAAGTGATGAACGGATGACCTACGAGCAGTACTTC. The rearrangement uses TRBV10-3 and TRBJ2-7; D is undetermined. The CDR3 runs 14 residues. CDR1 is ENHRY, CDR2 SYGVKD, per germline.